Below, 10 T cell receptor beta chains from the same sample are listed, as sequenced in a study of shared clonotypes between healthy human individuals. Sequenced by immunoSEQ multiplex PCR; TCRdb stores in-frame clones only, minus some. There are about 1.1 million clones in the sample; 70% to 80% occur only once, and 0.89% lies in the top ten. The sequenced sample was memory CD4+ T cells from PBMCs. The subset denotes: CD45RA-negative fraction. The receptors stem from a man aged 18 to 35 in good health. Some clones in this sample may be carry-over from other donors' samples.

The chain carries TRBV30 and TRBJ1-6; D is perhaps TRBD1 (5 bases). Germline loops: CDR1 GTSNPN, CDR2 SVGIG (reference sequence). The length of the CDR3 is 13 residues. V was clipped by 2 bases and J by 5 bases, with 7 bases between them. The CDR3 DNA sequence: TGTGCCTGGAGTAGGGGAGATAATTCACCCCTCCACTTT. Translated: CAWSRGDNSPLHF.

The genes are TRBV28 and TRBJ1-5; D perhaps matches TRBD1 (5 bases). The CDR3 consists of 15 residues. Germline V gene data show CDR1 as MDHEN and CDR2 as SYDVKM. The V end lost 6 bases, the J end lost 0 bases, and 12 bases lay between the germline ends. CDR3 nucleotide sequence: TGTGCCAGCAGCCGTCCCGGGACTAGCAATCAGCCCCAGCATTTT. Encoded protein: CASSRPGTSNQPQHF.

This rearrangement joins TRBV7-3 to TRBJ2-7; D gene ambiguous. Trimming removed 5 bases at V and 4 bases at J, with 18 bases between. The CDR3 is made up of 15 amino acids. Germline V lookup: CDR1 SGHTA, CDR2 FQGTGA. The CDR3 DNA sequence: TGTGCCAGCAGCCTACCCCATCTTGTTTTGTACGAGCAGTACTTC. Translating gives CASSLPHLVLYEQYF. Using reference TRBV7-3 and TRBJ2-7 for the parts outside the CDR3, the full variable domain is GAGVSQTPSNKVTEKGKYVELRCDPISGHTALYWYRQSLGQGPEFLIYFQGTGAADDSGLPNDRFFAVRPEGSVSTLKIQRTERGDSAVYLCASSLPHLVLYEQYFGPGTRLTVT.

This clone was picked up one time. As DNA, the CDR3 is TGTGCCAGCAGCCCTACTACTATGGAGACCCAGTACTTC. Its translation is CASSPTTMETQYF. The chain joins TRBV5-6 to TRBJ2-5; D is undetermined. The V and J ends lost 4 bases and 5 bases respectively, with 12 bases between them. The CDR3 length is 13 residues. Looked up from germline, CDR1 is SGHDT and CDR2 is YYEEEE.

The chain carries TRBV19 and TRBJ2-3, with TRBD1 as a possible D gene (6 bases). Germline V gene lookup returns CDR1 LNHDA and CDR2 SQIVND (reference sequence). This CDR3 region has 15 residues. Between the trimmed V and J ends, which lost 5 bases and 4 bases, there was a span of 16 bases. The CDR3 is CASSPYRVNADTQYF. The CDR3 DNA follows: TGTGCCAGTAGTCCCTACAGGGTGAACGCAGATACGCAGTATTTT.

The gene calls are TRBV5-4 and TRBJ2-7; the match to TRBD2 covers 11 bases. The V segment lost 5 bases and the J segment 2 bases; nucleotides outside the gene matches: 6. Germline values: CDR1 SGHNT, CDR2 YYREEE (reference sequence). The CDR3 loop spans 15 amino acids. The CDR3 region has the DNA TGTGCCAGCAGGACCGGGACTAGCGGAACCTACGAGCAGTACTTC. Residues: CASRTGTSGTYEQYF.

The chain is built from TRBV5-4 and TRBJ1-2; D may be TRBD1 (6 bases). Deletions cut 4 bases from V and 2 bases from J, with 12 bases between. The CDR3 is 14 residues long. Germline V gene sequence: CDR1 SGHNT, CDR2 YYREEE (reference sequence). The CDR3 DNA reads as TGTGCCAGCAGCCCGGAGGGACACAACTATGGCTACACCTTC. This translates into CASSPEGHNYGYTF.

The V and J genes are TRBV4-3 and TRBJ1-4; a possible D gene is TRBD1 (6 bases). CDR1 and CDR2 (germline): LGHNA, YSLEER. V was trimmed by 4 bases and J by 0 bases, leaving 12 bases between them. The CDR3 runs 16 residues. In DNA, the CDR3 is TGCGCCAGCAGCCTAGGGGGGAGAACAACTAATGAAAAACTGTTTTTT. This codes for CASSLGGRTTNEKLFF.

The chain recombines TRBV2 with TRBJ2-1; 11 nucleotides line up with TRBD2. The V and J ends lost 6 bases and 4 bases, in that order; junction bases with no gene match: 5. The CDR3 has 15 residues. CDR1 and CDR2 from the germline V gene are SNHLY and FYNNEI. The CDR3 is CASRETSGVYNEQFF. In nucleotides, the CDR3 is TGTGCCAGCAGAGAGACTAGCGGGGTATACAATGAGCAGTTCTTC.

In its sample, this clone was seen once. The rearrangement joins TRBV12-5 to TRBJ2-2, with D possibly TRBD2 on 5 matching bases. The CDR3 runs 13 residues. From germline, CDR1 is LGHNT and CDR2 FRNRAP. The V end lost 11 bases, the J end lost 6 bases, and 16 bases lay between the germline ends. The CDR3 region is CASGLPPSGELFF. The CDR3 nucleotides are TGTGCTTCTGGACTTCCTCCCTCCGGGGAGCTGTTTTTT.